This entry features one T cell receptor beta chain sequence. The antigen is undetermined. The sample comes from a study of cytomegalovirus exposure and HLA in healthy donors. Study-wide points: Most observed TCR sequences were rare, whereas some public TCRs were detected in many donors. Reported results showed that the classifier diagnosed cytomegalovirus status with high specificity and sensitivity. It was confirmed in vitro that a few of the CMV-associated chains were specific for CMV antigens.

The CDR3 loop spans 12 amino acids. Germline assignment: CDR1 LGHNA and CDR2 YNFKEQ. V was clipped by 5 bases and J by 6 bases, with 5 bases between them. The protocol was immunoSEQ multiplex PCR, while the TCRdb copy is restricted to in-frame clones and leaves out a portion. The sample has 160,000 or so clones; 88% are singletons. The sequence was obtained from a man younger than 30 in good health and CMV-seronegative. The sample taken for sequencing was PBMCs. V gene TRBV4-2 combines with J gene TRBJ1-6; D gene unclear. CDR3 loop: CASSYPNSPLHF. The CDR3 DNA follows: TGTGCCAGCAGCTATCCTAATTCACCCCTCCACTTT.